One and the same sample provided the 22 T cell receptor beta chains below, sequenced in a study of T-cell reconstitution after alpha-beta-depleted transplantation in children (dated by TCRdb to about 2016). The treatment or condition label, as the study defines it: allogeneic hematopoietic cell transplantation with graft depleted of TCRalphabeta T cells and CD19 B cells. The library was generated by PCR. TCRdb lists the instrument as Illumina HiSeq 2500. To normalize quantification of the TCRbeta repertoire, the TCR libraries were built with molecular barcoding that relied on unique molecular identifiers. The public sequencing data were trimmed at Q25 with fastp and processed into clonotypes with MiXCR by TCRdb, which kept only in-frame beta chains. Here each entry gathers all rows of one CDR3 protein and keeps the most common genes and DNA. Here the sample has around 580,000 distinct CDR3 sequences; over 20% occur a single time. The top ten clones comprise approximately 39% of the sample.

Material: PBMCs, obtained before TCRalphabeta/CD19-depleted stem cell transplant. These receptors were taken from a boy less than two years old with Wiskott-Aldrich syndrome, due to receive a stem cell transplant.

The chain couples TRBV10-3 to TRBJ2-7; maybe TRBD2 (5 bases). Germline lookup yields CDR1 ENHRY and CDR2 SYGVKD. This CDR3 has 14 residues. Trimming cost V 2 bases and J 7 bases, with 15 bases left between them. The CDR3 reads CAISEIPGNLEQYF. The CDR3 DNA follows: TGTGCCATCAGTGAGATCCCCGGGAACCTAGAGCAGTACTTC.

The chain uses TRBV5-1 and TRBJ1-2; weak D call: TRBD1 (5 bases). V lost 1 base to trimming and J lost 3 bases, with 16 bases between them. Germline CDR1 SGHRS, CDR2 YFSETQ. The CDR3 consists of 16 residues. The CDR3 here is CASSLSGSGGDYGYTF. The CDR3 DNA reads TGCGCCAGCAGCTTGAGCGGTTCAGGAGGGGACTATGGCTACACCTTC.

This sequence joins TRBV3-1 and TRBJ2-5; D may be TRBD2 (6 bases). CDR1 and CDR2 (germline): LGHDT, YNNKEL (reference sequence). The CDR3 runs 15 residues. V lost 11 bases and J 5 bases, leaving 24 bases between the germline ends. The CDR3 reads CACCQDVGGGETQYF. CDR3 DNA sequence: TGTGCCTGCTGCCAAGACGTGGGAGGAGGTGAGACCCAGTACTTC.

The rearrangement links TRBV5-1 to TRBJ2-1; D possibly corresponds to TRBD1 (5 bases). CDR3 length equals 13 residues. Trimming took off 3 bases at V and 7 bases at J, with 11 bases between the two ends. Germline CDR1 is SGHRS and CDR2 is YFSETQ. The CDR3 bases are TGCGCCAGCAGCTCTACAGGCCTTAATGAGCAGTTCTTC. This translates into CASSSTGLNEQFF.

This clonotype has more than one count but fewer than ten. V usage is TRBV5-1 and J usage is TRBJ1-3; D is perhaps TRBD1 (6 bases). Germline V gene lookup returns CDR1 SGHRS and CDR2 YFSETQ. CDR3 length: 13 amino acids. Trimming shortened V by 0 bases and J by 9 bases, and 10 bases separated the two germline ends. CDR3 nucleotides: TGCGCCAGCAGCTTGGGGGGGCTTAGCACCATATATTTT. Its translation: CASSLGGLSTIYF.

The chain joins TRBV29-1 to TRBJ2-3; 10 bases are a match to TRBD1. The CDR3 extends over 16 amino acids. Germline trimming cut 5 bases from V and 1 base from J; bases unmatched to any gene: 9. CDR1 is SQVTM, CDR2 ANQGSEA, per germline. CDR3 loop: CSVLDAGTGGTDTQYF. In DNA form, the CDR3 reads TGCAGCGTTCTAGACGCCGGGACAGGGGGCACAGATACGCAGTATTTT.

This clonotype showed up just a few times. The chain links TRBV15 to TRBJ2-1; 13 nucleotides agree with TRBD2. Germline-derived CDR1 and CDR2 are LNHNV and YYDKDF (reference sequence). Trimming took 5 bases from V and 8 from J; bases not matched to a gene: 6. The CDR3 is 15 residues long. The CDR3: CATSGGLAGTDEQFF. Here the CDR3 DNA reads TGTGCCACCAGCGGGGGACTAGCGGGGACCGATGAGCAGTTCTTC.

This clonotype turned up a few times. This chain links TRBV5-1 with TRBJ2-5, with 8 bases identical to TRBD2. The germline V gene encodes CDR1 SGHRS and CDR2 YFSETQ. This CDR3 is built from 15 residues. V shed 4 bases and J 1 base; nucleotides not matched to a gene: 6. The DNA for the CDR3 is TGCGCCAGCAGCAAGTTAGCGGGACCCCAAGAGACCCAGTACTTC. Residues: CASSKLAGPQETQYF.

J is TRBJ2-2 and V is TRBV5-1, with D perhaps given as TRBD1 or TRBD2 (5 bases each). Germline loops: CDR1 SGHRS, CDR2 YFSETQ. CDR3 size: 14 residues. The germline V and J ends were trimmed by 1 base and 4 bases, with 8 bases remaining between them. The DNA for the CDR3 is TGCGCCAGCAGCTTGAGTGGGACCACCGGGGAGCTGTTTTTT. It translates to CASSLSGTTGELFF.

The V call is TRBV7-2, the J call TRBJ2-2; 7 bases agree with TRBD1. The trim removed 5 bases at V and 4 bases at J, leaving 7 bases unmatched. CDR1 is SGHTA and CDR2 is FQGNSA in the germline V gene. This CDR3 contains 15 residues. CDR3 region: CASSPTRTGTGELFF. In DNA form, the CDR3 reads TGTGCCAGCAGCCCCACCCGGACAGGCACCGGGGAGCTGTTTTTT.

Worth noting for this clonotype: The junction departs from the called germline gene at one end, perhaps through a read error. This rearrangement joins TRBV20-1 to TRBJ2-1; the D gene could be TRBD1 or TRBD2 (6 bases each). Germline V gives CDR1 DFQATT, CDR2 SNEGSKA (reference sequence). The length of the CDR3 is 15 residues. The CDR3 sequence is CSARGGTGDRFAQFF. DNA for the CDR3: TGCAGTGCCAGAGGGGGGACGGGAGATCGCTTTGCGCAGTTCTTC.

This clonotype was counted only a few times. The genes are TRBV6-1 and TRBJ2-7, with 11 bases fitting TRBD2. Germline V gives CDR1 MNHNS, CDR2 SASEGT. V lost 0 bases, J lost 2 bases, and 3 bases stayed unmatched. The CDR3 extends over 16 amino acids. The CDR3 is CASSEARLAGPYEQYF. The DNA for the CDR3 is TGTGCCAGCAGTGAAGCGAGACTAGCGGGGCCCTACGAGCAGTACTTC.

V gene TRBV27 combines with J gene TRBJ2-1, with 8 bases aligning to TRBD2. V lost 3 bases and J lost 6; bases outside the gene matches: 7. Germline V gene lookup returns CDR1 MNHEY and CDR2 SMNVEV (reference sequence). CDR3 size: 15 residues. The CDR3 DNA reads TGTGCCAGCAGTTTCCAGCGGGGGTACCTCAATGAGCAGTTCTTC. This sequence encodes CASSFQRGYLNEQFF.

This clonotype has only a few counts. This chain joins TRBV20-1 and TRBJ1-1; no clear D. The V gene's germline CDR1 is DFQATT and CDR2 SNEGSKA (reference sequence). CDR3 length: 14 amino acids. Trimming cost V 7 bases and J 1 base, with 16 bases left between them. CDR3 nucleotides: TGCAGTGTGGATCGTAGGGCGCAGAACACTGAAGCTTTCTTT. Protein sequence: CSVDRRAQNTEAFF.

This chain connects TRBV5-1 to TRBJ1-1; 9 nucleotides align to TRBD1. The germline CDR1 and CDR2 sequences are SGHRS and YFSETQ. V shed 7 bases and J 2 bases; nucleotides not matched to a gene: 9. The CDR3 has 15 amino acids. This CDR3 reads CASHLPGQGNTEAFF. The CDR3 nucleotides read TGCGCCAGCCACTTACCGGGACAGGGTAACACTGAAGCTTTCTTT.

Only a few counts were recorded for this clonotype. The chain has TRBV6-2 or TRBV6-3 and TRBJ2-3, with TRBD2 matching 8 bases. Germline loops: CDR1 MNHEY, CDR2 SVGEGT. V gave up 0 bases and J gave up 0 bases; unmatched junction bases: 2. This CDR3 is 16 amino acids long. CDR3 nucleotides: TGTGCCAGCAGTTACTCGCCTAGCGGGAGCACAGATACGCAGTATTTT. Translating gives CASSYSPSGSTDTQYF.

The chain employs TRBV6-1 and TRBJ2-7, with D maybe TRBD2 (6 bases). Germline CDR1 MNHNS, CDR2 SASEGT. V gave up 6 bases and J gave up 6 bases, with 18 bases separating them. This CDR3 has 14 residues. In nucleotides, the CDR3 is TGTGCCAGCAGCAAAATGCCCCTTAGCGGCGAGCAGTACTTC. It codes for CASSKMPLSGEQYF.

The genes are TRBV6-6 and TRBJ2-7, with D perhaps matching TRBD2 (6 bases). Germline lookup yields CDR1 MNHNY and CDR2 SVGAGI (reference sequence). The CDR3 is 12 residues long. The V end was cut by 8 bases, the J end by 6 bases, with 14 bases between. In DNA form, the CDR3 reads TGTGCCAGCGGCCGACGGGAGTTCGAGCAGTACTTC. Translation gives CASGRREFEQYF.

This clonotype occurred a few times. The chain is built from TRBV7-8 and TRBJ1-2; maybe TRBD1 (6 bases). The CDR3 totals 14 residues. The V gene lost 2 bases and the J gene lost 6 bases, with 13 bases spanning the gap. Germline V gene lookup returns CDR1 SGHVS and CDR2 FQNEAQ. The CDR3 coding sequence is TGTGCCAGCAGCTTATGGGGGGCGCCTCATGGCTACACCTTC. Its protein product is CASSLWGAPHGYTF.

V and J are TRBV11-1 and TRBJ2-4; D gene unclear. CDR1 and CDR2 from the germline V gene are SGHAT and FQDESV (reference sequence). V gave up 3 bases and J gave up 3 bases, with 9 bases separating them. This CDR3 region has 14 residues. CDR3 protein: CASSFDALKNIQYF. The CDR3 coding sequence is TGTGCCAGCAGCTTTGACGCTCTCAAAAACATTCAGTACTTC. The variable domain in full, completed from reference TRBV11-1 and TRBJ2-4, reads EAEVAQSPRYKITEKSQAVAFWCDPISGHATLYWYRQILGQGPELLVQFQDESVVDDSQLPKDRFSAERLKGVDSTLKIQPAELGDSAMYLCASSFDALKNIQYFGAGTRLSVL.

This chain links TRBV20-1 with TRBJ2-7; maybe TRBD1 (5 bases). This CDR3 is 11 amino acids long. Trimming cost V 6 bases and J 3 bases, with 9 bases left between them. Germline V gene lookup returns CDR1 DFQATT and CDR2 SNEGSKA (reference sequence). CDR3 sequence (DNA): TGCAGTGCCGCAACAGGCTACGAGCAGTACTTC. It specifies CSAATGYEQYF.

The chain has TRBV5-1 and TRBJ2-2; weak D call: TRBD2 (6 bases). V shed 0 bases and J shed 5 bases, with 20 bases lying between them. Germline V gene data show CDR1 as SGHRS and CDR2 as YFSETQ. The CDR3 has 18 amino acids. The CDR3 DNA reads as TGCGCCAGCAGCTTGGGATTGGCGGGATTCGGCGTTACCGGGGAGCTGTTTTTT. Translated: CASSLGLAGFGVTGELFF.